The rows below give T cell receptor beta chains drawn from one sample of a study of T cells after posttransplantation cyclophosphamide. Some clones are missing from TCRdb's copy, which holds only in-frame ones; the method was immunoSEQ multiplex PCR. The table lists roughly 4,500 clones, about 72% of them singletons. This material consisted of PBMCs, taken 362 days after allogeneic stem cell transplant with posttransplant cyclophosphamide. Receptors originate from a male patient aged 60 to 75 who received an allogeneic stem cell transplant from an unrelated donor, was CMV-positive, and had acute GVHD only. Some T cells may have come from the graft donor. CDR3s include the opening cysteine and the closing phenylalanine or tryptophan. The D gene is left open where the match is weak. Rows give clone size only sometimes, using once, few, many, or a class for an expanded clone.

v_gene,j_gene,abundance,d_gene,CDR3nt,CDR3aa
TRBV29-1,TRBJ1-2,.,.,TGCAGCGTTCCTTGGCAGGGATACGGCTACACCTTC,CSVPWQGYGYTF
TRBV7-9,TRBJ2-3,.,TRBD2,TGTGCCAGCAGCTTGACGGGCGGGAGTACAGATACGCAGTATTTT,CASSLTGGSTDTQYF
TRBV7-2,TRBJ1-4,.,.,TGTGCCAGCAGCTTCTTTTATCGGGAGGGGAATGAAAAACTGTTTTTT,CASSFFYREGNEKLFF
TRBV5-6,TRBJ1-2,.,.,TGTGCCAGCAGCTTGGAGTCGAGGGCTCAGGGCTACACCTTC,CASSLESRAQGYTF
TRBV6-5,TRBJ1-2,few,.,TGTGCCAGCAGTTCGCGGGGGGCCGCTAACTATGGCTACACCTTC,CASSSRGAANYGYTF
TRBV30,TRBJ2-1,.,TRBD2,TGTGCCTGGAATTCCGGACTAGCGGGAGGTAACAATGAGCAGTTCTTC,CAWNSGLAGGNNEQFF
TRBV4-3,TRBJ2-7,.,TRBD1,TGCGCCAGCAGCCAGGGGACAGGGTCCGAGCAGTACTTC,CASSQGTGSEQYF
TRBV18,TRBJ2-2,.,.,TGTGCCAGCTCGTACGGACAGACTGAGGAGCTGTTTTTT,CASSYGQTEELFF
TRBV6-5,TRBJ1-3,few,.,TGTGCCAGCAGTTACTCGGGACAAGCTGGAAACACCATATATTTT,CASSYSGQAGNTIYF
TRBV7-9,TRBJ1-1,.,.,TGTGCCAGCAGCAATCCTCAGGGAGGCACTGAAGCTTTCTTT,CASSNPQGGTEAFF
TRBV27,TRBJ2-1,.,TRBD1,TGTGCCAGCAGTTTTTGGGGACAGAAAAACAATGAGCAGTTCTTC,CASSFWGQKNNEQFF
TRBV11-2,TRBJ2-1,.,TRBD1,TGTGCCAGCAGCCCAGCCCCCGGGACAGGGGGTTCTTATGAGCAGTTCTTC,CASSPAPGTGGSYEQFF
TRBV28,TRBJ2-1,.,TRBD2,TGTGCCAGCGGGGTACTAGCGGACAGCTCCTACAATGAGCAGTTCTTC,CASGVLADSSYNEQFF
TRBV14,TRBJ2-4,.,.,TGTGCCAGCAGCCAAGTAAATAGTGAGAAGGGGGCCAAAAACATTCAGTACTTC,CASSQVNSEKGAKNIQYF
TRBV9,TRBJ2-7,few,TRBD1,TGTGCCAGCAGCGCGGAGGACAGGGTCCCCTACGAGCAGTACTTC,CASSAEDRVPYEQYF
TRBV6-1,TRBJ1-5,.,.,TGTGCCAGCAGTGCAACTCCCACGACAGGCTTCGGACAGCCCCAGCATTTT,CASSATPTTGFGQPQHF
TRBV5-4,TRBJ2-7,few,.,TGTGCCAGCAGCCGAGAGACTACACCATACGAGCAGTACTTC,CASSRETTPYEQYF
TRBV28,TRBJ2-7,.,.,TGTGCCAGCAGTCTCCCAGGGTCGCGGAACTACGAGCAGTACTTC,CASSLPGSRNYEQYF
TRBV6-5,TRBJ1-2,few,.,TGTGCCAGCAGTTCCGGAGGATGGACTAACTATGGCTACACCTTC,CASSSGGWTNYGYTF
TRBV18,TRBJ1-6,.,.,TGTGCCAGCTCACAAAAGGTGTCGGGTGCTTTGGCATTT,CASSQKVSGALAF
TRBV5-6,TRBJ2-1,.,.,TGTGCCAGCAGGTCCCTCTCCTACAATGAGCAGTTCTTC,CASRSLSYNEQFF
TRBV19,TRBJ1-5,.,.,TGTGCCAGTAGTAGCCTCGGGGGGAGGACGGCTCGCAATCAGCCCCAGCATTTT,CASSSLGGRTARNQPQHF
TRBV28,TRBJ1-2,.,TRBD1,TGTGCCAGCAGTTTTTCAGGGGGTGGCTATGGCTACACCTTC,CASSFSGGGYGYTF
TRBV6-5,TRBJ2-7,.,.,TGTGCCAGCAGGCAAGGACTCCCGGCCGGCGAGCAGTACTTC,CASRQGLPAGEQYF
TRBV5-5,TRBJ2-6,.,.,TGTGCCAGCAGCTTGGTTGGGGCCGGGGCCAACGTCCTGACTTTC,CASSLVGAGANVLTF
TRBV5-1,TRBJ2-3,.,TRBD2,TGCGCCAGCAGCCCCGGGACTAGCGGGGAGACAGATACGCAGTATTTT,CASSPGTSGETDTQYF
TRBV4-3,TRBJ2-2,.,TRBD2,TGCGCCAGCAGCCTTCTTCTAGACTTAGCGGGAGAGGTTGACACCGGGGAGCTGTTTTTT,CASSLLLDLAGEVDTGELFF
TRBV19,TRBJ1-1,.,.,TGTGCCAGTACCATAGGAGGGCCGGGGAACACTGAAGCTTTCTTT,CASTIGGPGNTEAFF
TRBV7-9,TRBJ1-4,.,TRBD1,TGTGCCAGCAGCTCTATGGGACAGCTAAATGAAAAACTGTTTTTT,CASSSMGQLNEKLFF
TRBV14,TRBJ1-2,.,.,TGTGCCAGCAGCCAAGGATCGCGGGAGGGGCGCTATGGCTACACCTTC,CASSQGSREGRYGYTF
TRBV7-2,TRBJ1-4,.,.,TGTGCCAGCAGCTTAGCCGGGGGGTGGGGTGAAAAACTGTTTTTT,CASSLAGGWGEKLFF
TRBV27,TRBJ1-1,.,.,TGTGCCAGCAGTCTCGGGACGGGGGTTGGGACTGAAGCTTTCTTT,CASSLGTGVGTEAFF
TRBV2,TRBJ2-3,few,.,TGTGCCAGCAGACGCAGTACGCAGTATTTT,CASRRSTQYF
TRBV7-8,TRBJ1-6,.,.,TGTGCCAGCAGCTTAGGGTTCGGTTCACCCCTCCACTTT,CASSLGFGSPLHF
TRBV5-1,TRBJ1-4,few,.,TGCGCCAGCAGCTTGGAGGGGGGGCTCGGCGAAAAACTGTTTTTT,CASSLEGGLGEKLFF
TRBV19,TRBJ1-5,few,TRBD1,TGTGCCAGTAGTATAGATCTATTCGGGACAGGGCTCAATCAGCCCCAGCATTTT,CASSIDLFGTGLNQPQHF
TRBV5-1,TRBJ2-5,once,.,TGCGCCAGCAGTCTAGGCAGGGCCGGGGAGACCCAGTACTTC,CASSLGRAGETQYF
TRBV5-1,TRBJ2-7,.,.,TGCGCCAGCAGCCGAGGAGACTACGAGCAGTACTTC,CASSRGDYEQYF